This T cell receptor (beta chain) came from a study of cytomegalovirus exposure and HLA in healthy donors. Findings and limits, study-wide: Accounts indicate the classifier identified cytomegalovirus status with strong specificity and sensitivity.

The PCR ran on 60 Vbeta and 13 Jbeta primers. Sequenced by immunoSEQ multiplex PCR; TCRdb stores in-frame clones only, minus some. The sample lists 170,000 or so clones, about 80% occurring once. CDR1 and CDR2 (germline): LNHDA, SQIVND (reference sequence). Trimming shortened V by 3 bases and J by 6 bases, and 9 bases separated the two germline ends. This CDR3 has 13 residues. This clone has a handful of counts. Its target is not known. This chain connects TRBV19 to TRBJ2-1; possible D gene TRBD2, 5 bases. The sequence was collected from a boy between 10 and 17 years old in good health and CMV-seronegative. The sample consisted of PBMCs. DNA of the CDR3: TGTGCCAGTAGTATCGCCAGCGGCAATGAGCAGTTCTTC. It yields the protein CASSIASGNEQFF.